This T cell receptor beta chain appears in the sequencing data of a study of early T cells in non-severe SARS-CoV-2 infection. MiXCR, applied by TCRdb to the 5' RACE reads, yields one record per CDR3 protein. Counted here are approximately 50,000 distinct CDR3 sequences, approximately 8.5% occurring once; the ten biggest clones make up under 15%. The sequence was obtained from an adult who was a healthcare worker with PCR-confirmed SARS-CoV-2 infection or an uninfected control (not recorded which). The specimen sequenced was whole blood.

The chain's CDR3 is CSVLREGRTDTQYF. CDR3 nucleotide sequence: TGCAGTGTGTTGCGGGAGGGCCGTACAGATACGCAGTATTTT. J is TRBJ2-3 and V is TRBV20-1; TRBD2 aligns across 9 bases. The CDR3 sequence is 14 residues long. The germline V gene has CDR1 DFQATT and CDR2 SNEGSKA (reference sequence). Trimming at V came to 7 bases and at J to 3 bases, leaving 8 bases not matched to a gene.